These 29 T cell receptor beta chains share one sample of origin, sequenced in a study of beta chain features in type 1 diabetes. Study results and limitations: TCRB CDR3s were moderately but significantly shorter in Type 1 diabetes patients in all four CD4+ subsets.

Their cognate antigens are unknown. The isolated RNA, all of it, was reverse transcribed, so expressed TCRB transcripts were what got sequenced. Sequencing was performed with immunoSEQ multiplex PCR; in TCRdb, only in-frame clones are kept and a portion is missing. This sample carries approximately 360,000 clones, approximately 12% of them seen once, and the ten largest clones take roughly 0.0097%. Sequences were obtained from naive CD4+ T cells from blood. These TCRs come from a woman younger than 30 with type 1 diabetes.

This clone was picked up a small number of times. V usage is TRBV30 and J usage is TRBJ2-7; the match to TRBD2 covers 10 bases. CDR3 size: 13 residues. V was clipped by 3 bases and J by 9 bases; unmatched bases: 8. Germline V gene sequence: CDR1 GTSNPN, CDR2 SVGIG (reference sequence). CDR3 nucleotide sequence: TGTGCCTGGAGGCCTAGCGGGAGTAGTAGGCAGTACTTC. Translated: CAWRPSGSSRQYF. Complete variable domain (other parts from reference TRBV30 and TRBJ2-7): SQTIHQWPATLVQPVGSPLSLECTVEGTSNPNLYWYRQAAGRGLQLLFYSVGIGQISSEVPQNLSASRPQDRQFILSSKKLLLSDSGFYLCAWRPSGSSRQYFGPGTRLTVT.

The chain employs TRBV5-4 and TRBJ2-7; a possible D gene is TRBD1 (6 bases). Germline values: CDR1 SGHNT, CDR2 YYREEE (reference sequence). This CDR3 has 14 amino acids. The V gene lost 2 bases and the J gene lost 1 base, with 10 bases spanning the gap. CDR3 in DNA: TGTGCCAGCAGCTTCGAACAGGGTTCCTACGAGCAGTACTTC. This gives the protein CASSFEQGSYEQYF. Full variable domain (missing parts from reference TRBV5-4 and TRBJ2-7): ETGVTQSPTHLIKTRGQQVTLRCSSQSGHNTVSWYQQALGQGPQFIFQYYREEENGRGNFPPRFSGLQFPNYSSELNVNALELDDSALYLCASSFEQGSYEQYFGPGTRLTVT.

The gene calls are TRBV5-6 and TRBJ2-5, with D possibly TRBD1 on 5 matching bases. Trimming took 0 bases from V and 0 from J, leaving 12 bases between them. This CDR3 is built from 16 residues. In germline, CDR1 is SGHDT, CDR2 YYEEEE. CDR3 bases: TGTGCCAGCAGCTTGGCCTCAGGGTCGTACCAAGAGACCCAGTACTTC. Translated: CASSLASGSYQETQYF.

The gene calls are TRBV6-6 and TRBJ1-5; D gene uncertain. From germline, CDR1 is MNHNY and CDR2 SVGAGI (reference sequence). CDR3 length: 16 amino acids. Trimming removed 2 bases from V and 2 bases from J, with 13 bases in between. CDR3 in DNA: TGTGCCAGCAGTTACCTAGCCCGATCCCGCAATCAGCCCCAGCATTTT. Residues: CASSYLARSRNQPQHF.

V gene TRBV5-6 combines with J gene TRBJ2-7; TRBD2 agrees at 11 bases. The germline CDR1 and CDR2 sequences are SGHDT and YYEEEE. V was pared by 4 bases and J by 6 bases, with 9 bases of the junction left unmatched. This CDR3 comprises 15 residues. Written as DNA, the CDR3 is TGTGCCAGCAGCCCGGACGGGACTAGCGGAATCGAGCAGTACTTC. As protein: CASSPDGTSGIEQYF.

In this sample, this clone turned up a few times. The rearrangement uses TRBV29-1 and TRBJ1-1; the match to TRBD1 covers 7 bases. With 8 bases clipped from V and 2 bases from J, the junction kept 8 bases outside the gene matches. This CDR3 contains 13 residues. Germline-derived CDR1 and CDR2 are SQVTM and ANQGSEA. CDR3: CSHAGGLNTEAFF. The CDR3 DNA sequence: TGCAGCCACGCAGGGGGTTTAAACACTGAAGCTTTCTTT.

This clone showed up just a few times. The CDR3 loop reads CASSLQGATDTEAFF. For the CDR3, the DNA is TGCGCCAGCAGTCTACAGGGGGCCACGGACACTGAAGCTTTCTTT. The rearrangement links TRBV5-1 to TRBJ1-1, with TRBD1 matching 9 bases. Germline assignment: CDR1 SGHRS and CDR2 YFSETQ. There are 15 residues in the CDR3. The J segment lost 3 bases and the V segment lost 5 bases, leaving 8 bases of the junction unmatched.

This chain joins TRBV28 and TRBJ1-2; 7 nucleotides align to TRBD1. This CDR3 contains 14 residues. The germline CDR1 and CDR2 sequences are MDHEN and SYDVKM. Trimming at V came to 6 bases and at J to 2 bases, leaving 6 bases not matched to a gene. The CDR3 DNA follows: TGTGCCAGCAGATCCGCGGGACAGAACTATGGCTACACCTTC. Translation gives CASRSAGQNYGYTF.

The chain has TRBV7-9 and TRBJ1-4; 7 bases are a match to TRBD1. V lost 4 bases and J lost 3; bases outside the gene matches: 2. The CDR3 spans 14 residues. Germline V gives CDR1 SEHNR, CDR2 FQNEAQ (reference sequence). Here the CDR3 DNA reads TGTGCCAGCAGCTCGGGACAGCCTAATGAAAAACTGTTTTTT. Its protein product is CASSSGQPNEKLFF. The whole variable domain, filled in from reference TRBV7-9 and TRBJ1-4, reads DTGVSQNPRHKITKRGQNVTFRCDPISEHNRLYWYRQTLGQGPEFLTYFQNEAQLEKSRLLSDRFSAERPKGSFSTLEIQRTEQGDSAMYLCASSSGQPNEKLFFGSGTQLSVL.

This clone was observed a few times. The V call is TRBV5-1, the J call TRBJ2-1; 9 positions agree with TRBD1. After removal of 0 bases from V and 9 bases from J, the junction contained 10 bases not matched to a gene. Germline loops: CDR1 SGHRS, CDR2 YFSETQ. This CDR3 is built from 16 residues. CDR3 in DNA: TGCGCCAGCAGCTTGGGGGGACAGGGCATTAGCATTGAGCAGTTCTTC. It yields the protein CASSLGGQGISIEQFF.

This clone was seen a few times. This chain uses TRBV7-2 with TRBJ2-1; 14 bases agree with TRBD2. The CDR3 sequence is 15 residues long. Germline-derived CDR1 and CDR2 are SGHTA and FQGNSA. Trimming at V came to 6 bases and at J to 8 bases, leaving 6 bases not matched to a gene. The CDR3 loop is CASRRGTSGSDEQFF. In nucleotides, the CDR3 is TGTGCCAGCAGAAGGGGGACTAGCGGGAGCGATGAGCAGTTCTTC. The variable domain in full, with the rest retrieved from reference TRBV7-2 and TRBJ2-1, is GAGVSQSPSNKVTEKGKDVELRCDPISGHTALYWYRQSLGQGLEFLIYFQGNSAPDKSGLPSDRFSAERTGGSVSTLTIQRTQQEDSAVYLCASRRGTSGSDEQFFGPGTRLTVL.

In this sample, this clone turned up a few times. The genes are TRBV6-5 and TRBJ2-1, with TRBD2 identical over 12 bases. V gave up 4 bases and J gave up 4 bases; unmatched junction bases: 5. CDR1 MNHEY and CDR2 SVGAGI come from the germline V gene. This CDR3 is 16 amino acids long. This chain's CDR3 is CASSSQLAGGYNEQFF. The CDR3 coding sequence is TGTGCCAGCAGTTCCCAACTAGCGGGGGGATACAATGAGCAGTTCTTC.

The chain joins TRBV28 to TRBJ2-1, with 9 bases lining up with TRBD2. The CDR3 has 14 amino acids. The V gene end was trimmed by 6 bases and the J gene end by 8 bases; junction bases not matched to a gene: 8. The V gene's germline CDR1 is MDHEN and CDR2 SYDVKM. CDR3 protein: CASRGPGLAHEQFF. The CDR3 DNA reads TGTGCCAGCAGGGGCCCGGGACTAGCACATGAGCAGTTCTTC.

This CDR3 is CASSPPGQGWVGELFF. The CDR3 bases are TGTGCCAGCAGTCCGCCGGGACAGGGGTGGGTCGGGGAGCTGTTTTTT. The J gene is TRBJ2-2, the V gene TRBV28, with 10 bases matching TRBD1. Germline V gives CDR1 MDHEN, CDR2 SYDVKM. V shed 5 bases, J shed 7 bases, and the junction held 10 bases outside the gene matches. The CDR3 runs to 16 residues.

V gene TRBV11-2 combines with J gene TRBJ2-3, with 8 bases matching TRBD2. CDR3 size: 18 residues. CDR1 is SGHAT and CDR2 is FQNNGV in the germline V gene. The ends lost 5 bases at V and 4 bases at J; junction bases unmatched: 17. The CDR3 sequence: CASSPPWGAREVADTQYF. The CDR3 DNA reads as TGTGCCAGCAGCCCCCCGTGGGGTGCGCGGGAGGTCGCAGATACGCAGTATTTT.

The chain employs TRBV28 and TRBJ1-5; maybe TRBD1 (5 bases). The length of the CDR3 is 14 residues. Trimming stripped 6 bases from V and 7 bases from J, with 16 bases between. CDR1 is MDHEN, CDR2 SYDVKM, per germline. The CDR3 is CASRAGGVGQPQHF. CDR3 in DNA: TGTGCCAGCAGGGCCGGGGGTGTGGGGCAGCCCCAGCATTTT. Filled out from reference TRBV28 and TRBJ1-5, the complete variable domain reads DVKVTQSSRYLVKRTGEKVFLECVQDMDHENMFWYRQDPGLGLRLIYFSYDVKMKEKGDIPEGYSVSREKKERFSLILESASTNQTSMYLCASRAGGVGQPQHFGDGTRLSIL.

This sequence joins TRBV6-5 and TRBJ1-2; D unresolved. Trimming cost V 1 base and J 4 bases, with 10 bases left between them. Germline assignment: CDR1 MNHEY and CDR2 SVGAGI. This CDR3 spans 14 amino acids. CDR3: CASSYLLRGYGYTF. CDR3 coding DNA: TGTGCCAGCAGTTACTTATTAAGAGGCTATGGCTACACCTTC.

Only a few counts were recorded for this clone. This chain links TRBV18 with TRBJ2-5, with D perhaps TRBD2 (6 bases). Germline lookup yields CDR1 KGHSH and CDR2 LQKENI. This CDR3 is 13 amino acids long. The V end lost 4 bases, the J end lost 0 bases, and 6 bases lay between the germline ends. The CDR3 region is CASSREDQETQYF. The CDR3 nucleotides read TGTGCCAGCTCACGGGAGGACCAAGAGACCCAGTACTTC.

CDR3 sequence reads: CASSLSGTTHVAQYF. Written as DNA, the CDR3 is TGTGCCAGCAGCTTATCTGGGACTACCCACGTGGCGCAGTATTTT. V gene TRBV11-2 combines with J gene TRBJ2-3, with 7 bases aligning to TRBD2. The germline CDR1 and CDR2 sequences are SGHAT and FQNNGV. The CDR3 totals 15 residues. Trimming took 2 bases from V and 10 from J; bases not matched to a gene: 12. The full variable domain, with the rest looked up from reference TRBV11-2 and TRBJ2-3, is EAGVAQSPRYKIIEKRQSVAFWCNPISGHATLYWYQQILGQGPKLLIQFQNNGVVDDSQLPKDRFSAERLKGVDSTLKIQPAKLEDSAVYLCASSLSGTTHVAQYFGPGTRLTVL.

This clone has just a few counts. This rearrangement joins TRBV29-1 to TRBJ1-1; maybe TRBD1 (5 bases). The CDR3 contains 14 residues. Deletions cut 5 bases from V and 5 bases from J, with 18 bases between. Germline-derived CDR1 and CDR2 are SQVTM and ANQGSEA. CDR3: CSVWRVGAWTEAFF. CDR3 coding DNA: TGCAGCGTTTGGAGGGTAGGGGCTTGGACTGAAGCTTTCTTT.

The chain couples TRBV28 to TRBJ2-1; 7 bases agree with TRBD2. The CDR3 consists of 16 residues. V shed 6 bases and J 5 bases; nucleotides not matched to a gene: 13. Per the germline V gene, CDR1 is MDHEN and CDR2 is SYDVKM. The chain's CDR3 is CASSPSGRTSDNEQFF. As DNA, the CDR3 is TGTGCCAGCAGCCCCTCGGGTCGCACTAGCGACAATGAGCAGTTCTTC.

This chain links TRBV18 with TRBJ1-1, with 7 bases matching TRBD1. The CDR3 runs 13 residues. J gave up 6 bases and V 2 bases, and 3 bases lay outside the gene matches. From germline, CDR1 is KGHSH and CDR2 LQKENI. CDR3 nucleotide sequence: TGTGCCAGCTCACCAGTCCAGGGGGCTGAAGCTTTCTTT. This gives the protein CASSPVQGAEAFF.

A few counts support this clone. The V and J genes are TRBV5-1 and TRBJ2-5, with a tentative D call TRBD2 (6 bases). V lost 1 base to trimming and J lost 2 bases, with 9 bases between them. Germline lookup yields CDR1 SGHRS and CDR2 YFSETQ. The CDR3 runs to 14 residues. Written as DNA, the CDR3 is TGCGCCAGCAGCTTGATCCGGGAGCAAGAGACCCAGTACTTC. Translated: CASSLIREQETQYF.

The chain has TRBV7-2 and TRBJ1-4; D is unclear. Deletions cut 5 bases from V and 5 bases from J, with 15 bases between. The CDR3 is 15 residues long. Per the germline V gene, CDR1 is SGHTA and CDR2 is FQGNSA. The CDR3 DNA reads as TGTGCCAGCAGCCTTAGGTGGGGAGTGAATGAAAAACTGTTTTTT. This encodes CASSLRWGVNEKLFF. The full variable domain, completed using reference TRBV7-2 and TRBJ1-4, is GAGVSQSPSNKVTEKGKDVELRCDPISGHTALYWYRQSLGQGLEFLIYFQGNSAPDKSGLPSDRFSAERTGGSVSTLTIQRTQQEDSAVYLCASSLRWGVNEKLFFGSGTQLSVL.

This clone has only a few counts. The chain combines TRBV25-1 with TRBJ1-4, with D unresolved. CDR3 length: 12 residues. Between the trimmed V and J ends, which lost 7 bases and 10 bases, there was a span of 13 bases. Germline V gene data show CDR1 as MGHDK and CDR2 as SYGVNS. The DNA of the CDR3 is TGTGCCAGCATGGCCGGAACGGGAAAACTGTTTTTT. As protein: CASMAGTGKLFF.

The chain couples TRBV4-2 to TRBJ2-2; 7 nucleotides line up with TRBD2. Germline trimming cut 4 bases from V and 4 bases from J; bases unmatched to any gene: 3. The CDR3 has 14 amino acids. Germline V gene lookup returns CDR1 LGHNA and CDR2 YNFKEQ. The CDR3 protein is CASSRASGTGELFF. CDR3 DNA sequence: TGTGCCAGCAGCCGGGCTAGCGGCACCGGGGAGCTGTTTTTT.

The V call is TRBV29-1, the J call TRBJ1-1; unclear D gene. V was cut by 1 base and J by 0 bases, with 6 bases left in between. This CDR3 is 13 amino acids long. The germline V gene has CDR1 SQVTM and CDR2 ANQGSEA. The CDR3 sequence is CSVEVNLNTEAFF. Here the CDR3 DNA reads TGCAGCGTTGAAGTAAACTTGAACACTGAAGCTTTCTTT.

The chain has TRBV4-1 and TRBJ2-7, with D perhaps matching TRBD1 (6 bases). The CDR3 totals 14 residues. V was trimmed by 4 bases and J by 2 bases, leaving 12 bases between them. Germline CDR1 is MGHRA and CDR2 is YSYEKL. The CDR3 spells CASSPGHGPYEQYF. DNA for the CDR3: TGCGCCAGCAGCCCGGGACACGGGCCCTACGAGCAGTACTTC.

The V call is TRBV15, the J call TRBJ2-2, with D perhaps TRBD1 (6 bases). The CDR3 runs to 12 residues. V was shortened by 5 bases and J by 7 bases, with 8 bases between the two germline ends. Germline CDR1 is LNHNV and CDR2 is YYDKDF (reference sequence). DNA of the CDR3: TGTGCCACCAGCTTCAGGGGCGGGGAGCTGTTTTTT. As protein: CATSFRGGELFF.